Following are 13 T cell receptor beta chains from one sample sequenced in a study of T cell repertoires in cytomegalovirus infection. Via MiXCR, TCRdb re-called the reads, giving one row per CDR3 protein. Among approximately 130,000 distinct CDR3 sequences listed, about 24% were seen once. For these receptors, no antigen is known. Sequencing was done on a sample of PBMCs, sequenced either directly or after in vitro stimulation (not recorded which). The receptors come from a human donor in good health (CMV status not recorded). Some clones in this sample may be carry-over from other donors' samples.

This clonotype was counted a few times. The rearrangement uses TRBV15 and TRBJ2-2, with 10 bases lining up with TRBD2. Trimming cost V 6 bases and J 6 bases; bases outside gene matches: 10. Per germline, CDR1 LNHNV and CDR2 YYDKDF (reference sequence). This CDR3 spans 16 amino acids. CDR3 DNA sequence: TGTGCCACCAGAGTTGTACTAGCGGGAAGAGCCGGGGAGCTGTTTTTT. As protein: CATRVVLAGRAGELFF.

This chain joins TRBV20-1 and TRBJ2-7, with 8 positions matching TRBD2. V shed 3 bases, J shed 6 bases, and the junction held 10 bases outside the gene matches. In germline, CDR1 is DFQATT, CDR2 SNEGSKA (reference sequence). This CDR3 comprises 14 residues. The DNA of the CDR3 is TGCAGTGCTAGGTGGTTAGCGGGAATCAGCGAGCAGTACTTC. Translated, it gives CSARWLAGISEQYF.

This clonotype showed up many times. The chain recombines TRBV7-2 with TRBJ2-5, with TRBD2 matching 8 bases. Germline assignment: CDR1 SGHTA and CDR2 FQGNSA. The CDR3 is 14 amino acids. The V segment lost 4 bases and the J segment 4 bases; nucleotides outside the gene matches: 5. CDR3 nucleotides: TGTGCCAGCAGCTCGGGACTAGGGGGAGAGACCCAGTACTTC. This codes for CASSSGLGGETQYF.

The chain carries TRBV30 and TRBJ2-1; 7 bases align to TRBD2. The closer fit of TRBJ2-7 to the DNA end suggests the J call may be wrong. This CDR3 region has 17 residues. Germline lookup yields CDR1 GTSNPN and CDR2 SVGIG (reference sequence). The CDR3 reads CAWRIGLAEWVSYEQYF. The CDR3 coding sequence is TGTGCCTGGAGAATTGGTCTAGCGGAGTGGGTCTCCTACGAGCAGTACTTC.

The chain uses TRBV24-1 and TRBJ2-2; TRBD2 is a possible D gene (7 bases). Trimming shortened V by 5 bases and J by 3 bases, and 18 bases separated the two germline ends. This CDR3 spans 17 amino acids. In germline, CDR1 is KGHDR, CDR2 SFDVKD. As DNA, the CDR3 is TGTGCCACCAGTGCCATGAAGGGGGGGTCGGACACCGGGGAGCTGTTTTTT. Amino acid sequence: CATSAMKGGSDTGELFF.

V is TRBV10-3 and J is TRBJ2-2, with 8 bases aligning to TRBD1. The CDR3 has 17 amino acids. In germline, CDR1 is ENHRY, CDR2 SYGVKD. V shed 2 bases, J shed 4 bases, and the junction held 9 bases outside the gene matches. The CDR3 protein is CAISEHAGGTGTGELFF. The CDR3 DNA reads TGTGCCATCAGTGAGCACGCAGGGGGCACGGGCACCGGGGAGCTGTTTTTT.

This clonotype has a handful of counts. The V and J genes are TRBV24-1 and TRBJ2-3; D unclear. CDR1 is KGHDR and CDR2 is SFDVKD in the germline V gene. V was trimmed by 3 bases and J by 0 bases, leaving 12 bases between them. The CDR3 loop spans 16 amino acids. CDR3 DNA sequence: TGTGCCACCAGTGATCCGAGACTCGTCAGCACAGATACGCAGTATTTT. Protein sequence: CATSDPRLVSTDTQYF.

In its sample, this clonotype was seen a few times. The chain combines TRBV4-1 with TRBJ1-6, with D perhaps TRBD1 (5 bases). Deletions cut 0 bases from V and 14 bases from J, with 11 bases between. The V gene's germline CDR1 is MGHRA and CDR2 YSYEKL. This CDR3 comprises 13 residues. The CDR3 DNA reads TGCGCCAGCAGCCAAGAGGGGACCAGCGCCCTCCACTTT. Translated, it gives CASSQEGTSALHF.

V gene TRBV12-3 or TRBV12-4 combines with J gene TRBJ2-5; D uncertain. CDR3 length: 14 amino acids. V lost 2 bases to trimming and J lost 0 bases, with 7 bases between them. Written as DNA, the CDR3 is TGTGCCAGCAGTTTACGACGGTACCAAGAGACCCAGTACTTC. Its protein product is CASSLRRYQETQYF.

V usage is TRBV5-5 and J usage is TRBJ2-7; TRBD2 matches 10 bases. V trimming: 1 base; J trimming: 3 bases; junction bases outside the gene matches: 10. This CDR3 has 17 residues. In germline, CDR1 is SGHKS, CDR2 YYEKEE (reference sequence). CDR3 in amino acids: CASSLRSSGSGDYEQYF. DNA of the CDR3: TGTGCCAGCAGCTTGAGATCTAGCGGGAGTGGGGACTACGAGCAGTACTTC.

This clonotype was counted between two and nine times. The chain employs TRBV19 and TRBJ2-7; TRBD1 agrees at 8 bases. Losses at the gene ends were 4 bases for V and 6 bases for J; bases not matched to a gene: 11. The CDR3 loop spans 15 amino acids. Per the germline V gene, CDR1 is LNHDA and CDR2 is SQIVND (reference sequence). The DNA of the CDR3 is TGTGCCAGTAGTACCCACCGACAGGGGACCTCCGAGCAGTACTTC. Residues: CASSTHRQGTSEQYF.

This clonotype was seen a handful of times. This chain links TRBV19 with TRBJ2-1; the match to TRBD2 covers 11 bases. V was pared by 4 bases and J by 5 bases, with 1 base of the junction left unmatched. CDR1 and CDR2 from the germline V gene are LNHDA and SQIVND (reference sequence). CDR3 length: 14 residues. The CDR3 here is CASSTGLADNEQFF. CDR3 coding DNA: TGTGCCAGTAGTACGGGACTAGCGGACAATGAGCAGTTCTTC.

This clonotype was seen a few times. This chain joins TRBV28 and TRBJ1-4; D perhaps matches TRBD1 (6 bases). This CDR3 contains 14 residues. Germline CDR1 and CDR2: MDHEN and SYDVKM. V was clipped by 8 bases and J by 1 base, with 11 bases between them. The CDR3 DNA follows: TGTGCCAGCGGAGGGGGTGGAACTAATGAAAAACTGTTTTTT. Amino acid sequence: CASGGGGTNEKLFF.